The 15 T cell receptor beta chains below were found in one sample sequenced in a study of early T cells in non-severe SARS-CoV-2 infection. TCRdb re-derived calls from the 5' RACE reads in MiXCR, one entry per CDR3 protein. The table lists about 56,000 distinct CDR3 sequences, about 15% of them singletons. Sequenced here: whole blood, sampled at baseline. The source is an adult who was a healthcare worker with PCR-confirmed SARS-CoV-2 infection or an uninfected control (not recorded which).

This clonotype was seen a handful of times. Here the CDR3 DNA reads TGTGCCAGCAGCCGCATCGACGAGCAGTACTTC. Protein sequence: CASSRIDEQYF. V is TRBV7-9 and J is TRBJ2-7; no definite D call. V shed 5 bases and J shed 5 bases, with 7 bases lying between them. The CDR3 spans 11 residues. The germline V gene encodes CDR1 SEHNR and CDR2 FQNEAQ (reference sequence).

This clonotype came up a few times. The CDR3 bases are TGTGCCAGTAGTATGAAGGGGTTAAGCACAGATACGCAGTATTTT. It encodes CASSMKGLSTDTQYF. V usage is TRBV19 and J usage is TRBJ2-3, with D tentatively TRBD1 (5 bases). V shed 3 bases and J shed 0 bases, with 10 bases lying between them. Looked up from germline, CDR1 is LNHDA and CDR2 is SQIVND (reference sequence). CDR3 length equals 15 residues.

This clonotype came up many times. The chain uses TRBV12-3 or TRBV12-4 and TRBJ2-1; the match to TRBD2 covers 16 bases. This CDR3 region has 19 residues. The trim removed 4 bases at V and 0 bases at J, leaving 6 bases unmatched. CDR3 sequence reads: CASSSTGLAGGYSYNEQFF. The CDR3, as DNA: TGTGCCAGCAGTTCCACGGGACTAGCGGGGGGGTACTCCTACAATGAGCAGTTCTTC.

There are many counts of this clonotype. The J gene is TRBJ2-7, the V gene TRBV29-1; D uncertain. V lost 3 bases and J 0 bases, leaving 6 bases between the germline ends. The CDR3 is 12 residues long. The germline CDR1 and CDR2 sequences are SQVTM and ANQGSEA. The CDR3 DNA reads TGCAGCGTTGAGGAGAGCTCCTACGAGCAGTACTTC. Protein product: CSVEESSYEQYF.

This clonotype was counted at least ten times. In DNA, the CDR3 is TGTGCCAGCAAAGGGACTAGCGGGAGTGTTGGGAGCTACGAGCAGTACTTC. It encodes CASKGTSGSVGSYEQYF. This chain links TRBV5-6 with TRBJ2-7, with 14 bases identical to TRBD2. This CDR3 has 17 amino acids. Germline CDR1 reads SGHDT; CDR2 reads YYEEEE. Germline trimming cut 6 bases from V and 3 bases from J; bases unmatched to any gene: 11.

The gene calls are TRBV3-1 and TRBJ2-3, with D unclear. The CDR3 extends over 14 amino acids. CDR1 and CDR2 (germline): LGHDT, YNNKEL (reference sequence). The V end was cut by 0 bases, the J end by 6 bases, with 10 bases between. Here the CDR3 DNA reads TGTGCCAGCAGCCAAGAAATCCTAGGGGATACGCAGTATTTT. Translated, it gives CASSQEILGDTQYF.

The CDR3 here is CASSQGGQGHSYEQYF. The CDR3 DNA sequence: TGTGCCAGCAGCCAAGGAGGACAGGGCCATTCCTACGAGCAGTACTTC. The J gene is TRBJ2-7, the V gene TRBV3-1, with 8 bases identical to TRBD1. The germline CDR1 and CDR2 sequences are LGHDT and YNNKEL (reference sequence). V shed 1 base and J 1 base; nucleotides not matched to a gene: 6. The CDR3 covers 16 residues.

This clonotype was counted at least ten times. The chain recombines TRBV7-2 with TRBJ2-1; D gene ambiguous. The CDR3 sequence is 11 residues long. CDR1 is SGHTA and CDR2 is FQGNSA in the germline V gene. V was shortened by 7 bases and J by 5 bases, with 6 bases between the two germline ends. Here the CDR3 DNA reads TGTGCCAGCACTCAAGACAATGAGCAGTTCTTC. Protein sequence: CASTQDNEQFF.

This clonotype was seen many times. The CDR3 sequence is CASSFEVGLYEQYF. The CDR3 nucleotides read TGTGCCAGCAGCTTTGAGGTTGGGCTTTACGAGCAGTACTTC. The rearrangement uses TRBV7-8 and TRBJ2-7, with D hard to call. CDR1 is SGHVS and CDR2 is FQNEAQ in the germline V gene. Trimming took off 3 bases at V and 4 bases at J, with 13 bases between the two ends. The CDR3 runs 14 residues. Using reference TRBV7-8 and TRBJ2-7 for the parts outside the CDR3, the full variable domain is GAGVSQSPRYKVAKRGQDVALRCDPISGHVSLFWYQQALGQGPEFLTYFQNEAQLDKSGLPSDRFFAERPEGSVSTLKIQRTQQEDSAVYLCASSFEVGLYEQYFGPGTRLTVT.

This chain links TRBV6-1 with TRBJ1-2; maybe TRBD1 (5 bases). The CDR3 sequence is 14 residues long. V was clipped by 6 bases and J by 4 bases, with 15 bases between them. From germline, CDR1 is MNHNS and CDR2 SASEGT. The CDR3 DNA is TGTGCCAGCAGCCAGAGGGGATCACCCTATGGCTACACCTTC. Encoded protein: CASSQRGSPYGYTF.

The J gene is TRBJ1-1, the V gene TRBV6-1; the D is unclear. The CDR3 runs 12 residues. Germline loops: CDR1 MNHNS, CDR2 SASEGT. The V gene lost 1 base and the J gene lost 5 bases, with 5 bases spanning the gap. In DNA, the CDR3 is TGTGCCAGCAGTGAAGGGTGGACTGAAGCTTTCTTT. Amino acids: CASSEGWTEAFF.

With regard to this clonotype: A much bigger clone sits one base away, suggesting this may be a read error. This sequence joins TRBV6-2 or TRBV6-3 and TRBJ2-7; 7 bases match TRBD1. Trimming removed 6 bases from V and 5 bases from J; junction bases left unmatched: 19. This CDR3 comprises 17 residues. The germline gives CDR1 MNHEY, CDR2 SVGEGT. Here the CDR3 DNA reads TGTGCCAGCAGACTGACAGGGTTCTGGGCCCAATCCCACGAGCAGTACTTC. Translation gives CASRLTGFWAQSHEQYF.

This clonotype came up a few times. This rearrangement joins TRBV12-3 or TRBV12-4 to TRBJ1-4; D unclear. The ends were cut back, 6 bases at V and 8 bases at J, with 10 bases in the middle. There are 12 residues in the CDR3. CDR3 loop: CASRWGKEKLFF. The CDR3 DNA sequence: TGTGCCAGCAGGTGGGGTAAAGAAAAACTGTTTTTT.

The V gene is TRBV28, the J gene TRBJ2-1, with TRBD2 identical over 7 bases. The CDR3 runs 12 residues. Germline CDR1 and CDR2: MDHEN and SYDVKM. The CDR3 region is CAGGSSYNEQFF. CDR3 DNA sequence: TGTGCGGGAGGGAGTTCCTACAATGAGCAGTTCTTC.

The V gene is TRBV27, the J gene TRBJ2-7; D gene unclear. This CDR3 comprises 13 residues. V lost 3 bases and J 1 base, leaving 7 bases between the germline ends. Germline CDR1 reads MNHEY; CDR2 reads SMNVEV (reference sequence). The CDR3 is CASSFGVSYEQYF. DNA of the CDR3: TGTGCCAGCAGTTTTGGGGTTTCCTACGAGCAGTACTTC.